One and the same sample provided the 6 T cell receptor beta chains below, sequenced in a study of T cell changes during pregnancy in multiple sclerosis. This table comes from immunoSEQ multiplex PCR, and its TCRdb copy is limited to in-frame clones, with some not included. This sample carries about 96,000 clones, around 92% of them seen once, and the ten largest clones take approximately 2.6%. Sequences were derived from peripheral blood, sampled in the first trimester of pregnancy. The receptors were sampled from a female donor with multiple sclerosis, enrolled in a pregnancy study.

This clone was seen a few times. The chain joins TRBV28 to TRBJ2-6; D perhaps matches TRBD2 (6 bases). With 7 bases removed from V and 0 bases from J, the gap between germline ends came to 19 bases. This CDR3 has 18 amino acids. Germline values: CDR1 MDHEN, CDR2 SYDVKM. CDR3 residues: CASIGLLGLPSGANVLTF. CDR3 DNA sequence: TGTGCCAGCATCGGCCTCTTGGGACTCCCCTCTGGGGCCAACGTCCTGACTTTC.

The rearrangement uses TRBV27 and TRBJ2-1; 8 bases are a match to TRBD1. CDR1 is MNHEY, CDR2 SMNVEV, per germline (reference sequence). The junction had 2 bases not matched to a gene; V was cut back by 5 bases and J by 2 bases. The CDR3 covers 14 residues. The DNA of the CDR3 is TGTGCCAGCAGTGGACAGGGAACCTACAATGAGCAGTTCTTC. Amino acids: CASSGQGTYNEQFF.

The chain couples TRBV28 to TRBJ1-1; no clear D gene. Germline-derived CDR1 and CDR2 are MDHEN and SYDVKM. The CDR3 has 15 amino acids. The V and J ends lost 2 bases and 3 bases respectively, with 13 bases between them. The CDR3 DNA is TGTGCCAGCAGTTTACCGCCGGGATCATACACTGAAGCTTTCTTT. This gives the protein CASSLPPGSYTEAFF.

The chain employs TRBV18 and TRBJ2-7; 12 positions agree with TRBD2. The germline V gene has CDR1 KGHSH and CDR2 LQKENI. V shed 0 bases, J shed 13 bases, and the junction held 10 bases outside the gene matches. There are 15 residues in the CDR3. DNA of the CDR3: TGTGCCAGCTCACCACCGACTAGCGGGGGACTACGAGCTTACTTC. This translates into CASSPPTSGGLRAYF. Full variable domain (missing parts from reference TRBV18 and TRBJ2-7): NAGVMQNPRHLVRRRGQEARLRCSPMKGHSHVYWYRQLPEEGLKFMVYLQKENIIDESGMPKERFSAEFPKEGPSILRIQQVVRGDSAAYFCASSPPTSGGLRAYFGPGTRLTVT.

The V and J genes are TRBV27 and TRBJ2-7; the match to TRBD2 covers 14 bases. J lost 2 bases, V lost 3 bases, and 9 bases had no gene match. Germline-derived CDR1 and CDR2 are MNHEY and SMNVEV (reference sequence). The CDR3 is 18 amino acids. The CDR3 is CASSFPGTSGRVTYEQYF. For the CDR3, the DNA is TGTGCCAGCAGTTTCCCCGGGACTAGCGGGAGAGTCACCTACGAGCAGTACTTC.

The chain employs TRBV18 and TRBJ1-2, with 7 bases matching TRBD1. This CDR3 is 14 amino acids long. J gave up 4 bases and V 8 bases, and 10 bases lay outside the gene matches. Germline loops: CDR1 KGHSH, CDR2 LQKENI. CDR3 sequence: CASAYPGQPYGYTF. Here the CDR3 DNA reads TGTGCCAGCGCCTACCCGGGACAGCCCTATGGCTACACCTTC.